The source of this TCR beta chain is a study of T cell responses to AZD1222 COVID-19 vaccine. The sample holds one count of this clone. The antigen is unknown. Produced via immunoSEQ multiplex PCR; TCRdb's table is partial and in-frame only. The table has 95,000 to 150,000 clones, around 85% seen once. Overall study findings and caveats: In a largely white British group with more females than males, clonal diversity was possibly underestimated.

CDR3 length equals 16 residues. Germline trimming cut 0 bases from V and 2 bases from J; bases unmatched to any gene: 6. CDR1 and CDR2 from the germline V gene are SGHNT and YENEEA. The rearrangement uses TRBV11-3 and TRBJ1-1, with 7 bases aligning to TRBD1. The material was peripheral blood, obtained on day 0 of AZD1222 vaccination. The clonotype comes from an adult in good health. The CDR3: CASSLERGTDNTEAFF. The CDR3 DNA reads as TGTGCCAGCAGCTTAGAACGTGGGACAGACAACACTGAAGCTTTCTTT.